One and the same sample provided the 11 T cell receptor beta chains below, sequenced in a study of blood T cell repertoires in COVID-19. TCRdb's table, derived via immunoSEQ multiplex PCR, lists solely in-frame clones and lacks some. The data hold some 130,000 clones, with about 86% observed a single time. The sequenced sample consisted of peripheral blood. These TCRs come from a woman aged 60-75 years with active or convalescent COVID-19.

The genes are TRBV10-1 and TRBJ2-1; 14 nucleotides align to TRBD2. The length of the CDR3 is 16 residues. Germline lookup yields CDR1 WNHNN and CDR2 SYGVQD (reference sequence). Trimming at V came to 2 bases and at J to 6 bases, leaving 3 bases not matched to a gene. The CDR3: CASSERGLAGVNEQFF. The CDR3 coding sequence is TGCGCCAGCAGTGAGAGGGGACTAGCGGGGGTCAATGAGCAGTTCTTC.

The chain links TRBV6-5 to TRBJ2-2, with a tentative D call TRBD2 (5 bases). In germline, CDR1 is MNHEY, CDR2 SVGAGI. This CDR3 has 13 residues. Deletions cut 7 bases from V and 6 bases from J, with 12 bases between. DNA of the CDR3: TGTGCCAGCAACCCGATCGGGGCCGGGGAGCTGTTTTTT. It yields the protein CASNPIGAGELFF.

This rearrangement joins TRBV10-3 to TRBJ2-2, with 8 bases fitting TRBD1. V lost 6 bases, J lost 0 bases, and 6 bases stayed unmatched. Germline CDR1 ENHRY, CDR2 SYGVKD. The CDR3 loop spans 16 amino acids. This CDR3 reads CAIRPSGGANTGELFF. The CDR3 bases are TGTGCCATCAGACCCTCAGGGGGCGCGAACACCGGGGAGCTGTTTTTT.

The V and J genes are TRBV19 and TRBJ2-1, with 7 nucleotides matching TRBD2. There are 13 residues in the CDR3. Per germline, CDR1 LNHDA and CDR2 SQIVND (reference sequence). V shed 5 bases and J 6 bases; nucleotides not matched to a gene: 4. CDR3 nucleotides: TGTGCCAGTAGTGTTGGACTAGTCAATGAGCAGTTCTTC. Residues: CASSVGLVNEQFF.

The V call is TRBV27, the J call TRBJ2-1; 9 positions match TRBD2. Germline assignment: CDR1 MNHEY and CDR2 SMNVEV (reference sequence). There are 16 residues in the CDR3. J lost 7 bases, V lost 3 bases, and 10 bases had no gene match. Here the CDR3 reads CASSLIRAGGPNEQFF. The CDR3 nucleotides are TGTGCCAGCAGTTTGATTCGGGCGGGAGGGCCTAATGAGCAGTTCTTC.

This clone was seen a single time. This sample includes further DNA sequences coding for the same CDR3. The rearrangement links TRBV7-2 to TRBJ2-1, with 9 bases that match TRBD2. The germline gives CDR1 SGHTA, CDR2 FQGNSA. The CDR3 totals 16 residues. V dropped 1 base and J dropped 4; count of bases not matched to a gene: 5. The CDR3 region has the DNA TGTGCCAGCAGCTTAGGGTTGGCGGGGGGGTACAATGAGCAGTTCTTC. Protein sequence: CASSLGLAGGYNEQFF.

The CDR3 here is CASSWAPRAEAFF. DNA for the CDR3: TGTGCCAGCAGTTGGGCCCCGAGGGCTGAAGCTTTCTTT. The rearrangement uses TRBV27 and TRBJ1-1; no clear D gene. CDR1 and CDR2 from the germline V gene are MNHEY and SMNVEV (reference sequence). This CDR3 contains 13 residues. V shed 4 bases and J shed 6 bases, with 12 bases lying between them.

This chain connects TRBV18 to TRBJ2-7; maybe TRBD2 (6 bases). CDR3 length: 15 amino acids. Germline lookup yields CDR1 KGHSH and CDR2 LQKENI. Deletions cut 3 bases from V and 1 base from J, with 13 bases between. The CDR3 DNA is TGTGCCAGCTCACCCAGGAGGGACTTATCCTACGAGCAGTACTTC. Translated: CASSPRRDLSYEQYF.

The chain has TRBV11-2 and TRBJ1-3, with D possibly TRBD1 on 6 matching bases. The CDR3 covers 14 residues. The V gene's germline CDR1 is SGHAT and CDR2 FQNNGV. Trimming took 11 bases from V and 0 from J, leaving 14 bases between them. The CDR3 region has the DNA TGTGCCGACGGTAAAGGGGGCTCTGGAAACACCATATATTTT. Amino acids: CADGKGGSGNTIYF.

The gene calls are TRBV18 and TRBJ1-1, with D unresolved. This CDR3 is built from 14 residues. Trimming left V 2 bases short and J 1 base short, with 8 bases between. CDR1 and CDR2 (germline): KGHSH, LQKENI. CDR3 sequence reads: CASSPTEGNTEAFF. The CDR3, as DNA: TGTGCCAGCTCACCAACGGAGGGGAACACTGAAGCTTTCTTT.

This clone has only one observation. This chain uses TRBV19 with TRBJ1-4; unclear D gene. Germline V lookup: CDR1 LNHDA, CDR2 SQIVND (reference sequence). V lost 2 bases and J lost 8, with 15 bases in between. The CDR3 length is 15 residues. The CDR3 DNA is TGTGCCAGTAGTATATCTGGTGTGACGGAGGAAAAACTGTTTTTT. Amino acid sequence: CASSISGVTEEKLFF.